The 32 T cell receptor beta chains below were found in one sample sequenced in a study of T-cell reconstitution after alpha-beta-depleted transplantation in children. A library of TCRbeta sequences, prepared with unique molecular identifiers, was generated. Each CDR3 protein gets one entry after TCRdb re-called the PCR reads with MiXCR. The sample comprises roughly 570,000 distinct CDR3 sequences, over 20% of which are singletons, and around a third rests with the top ten. Sequencing was performed on PBMCs, taken before TCRalphabeta/CD19-depleted stem cell transplant. These receptors were taken from a boy in the first two years of life with Wiskott-Aldrich syndrome, due to receive a stem cell transplant.

This chain connects TRBV12-3 or TRBV12-4 to TRBJ2-1; D unclear. The CDR3 spans 13 residues. The V end lost 6 bases, the J end lost 5 bases, and 11 bases lay between the germline ends. Here the CDR3 reads CASSSRADNEQFF. The CDR3 nucleotides are TGTGCCAGCAGCAGCCGGGCTGACAATGAGCAGTTCTTC.

The chain carries TRBV10-3 and TRBJ2-2; no reliable D call. CDR3 length: 14 amino acids. Germline loops: CDR1 ENHRY, CDR2 SYGVKD. Trimming took 2 bases from V and 3 from J, leaving 7 bases between them. The CDR3 DNA is TGTGCCATCAGTGAGGGGCCTTACACCGGGGAGCTGTTTTTT. Translated: CAISEGPYTGELFF.

The V and J genes are TRBV29-1 and TRBJ2-3; the D gene is possibly TRBD1 (6 bases). The CDR3 contains 14 residues. Trimming took off 7 bases at V and 4 bases at J, with 18 bases between the two ends. Germline values: CDR1 SQVTM, CDR2 ANQGSEA. CDR3 residues: CSAGAGVMADTQYF. CDR3 DNA: TGCAGCGCCGGGGCAGGGGTGATGGCAGATACGCAGTATTTT.

This chain links TRBV20-1 with TRBJ1-5; D ambiguous. The germline V gene has CDR1 DFQATT and CDR2 SNEGSKA (reference sequence). This CDR3 comprises 13 residues. V lost 3 bases to trimming and J lost 0 bases, with 6 bases between them. CDR3 sequence reads: CSARMGSNQPQHF. In DNA, the CDR3 is TGCAGTGCTAGGATGGGTAGCAATCAGCCCCAGCATTTT.

There are a few counts of this clonotype. The chain links TRBV5-1 to TRBJ2-3; no firm D call. V lost 3 bases and J lost 2, with 10 bases in between. The CDR3 extends over 14 amino acids. Germline V gene data show CDR1 as SGHRS and CDR2 as YFSETQ. CDR3 amino acids: CASSSWADTDTQYF. CDR3 nucleotide sequence: TGCGCCAGCAGCTCTTGGGCAGACACAGATACGCAGTATTTT.

The chain is built from TRBV5-1 and TRBJ2-3; tentative D call: TRBD2 (6 bases). V was shortened by 4 bases and J by 3 bases, with 15 bases between the two germline ends. This CDR3 has 15 residues. Germline V gene data show CDR1 as SGHRS and CDR2 as YFSETQ. The CDR3, as DNA: TGCGCCAGCAGCCCTGGTATTGGGACTACAGATACGCAGTATTTT. Protein sequence: CASSPGIGTTDTQYF.

The rearrangement uses TRBV5-1 and TRBJ2-5, with a possible D match to TRBD1 (6 bases). The CDR3 spans 15 residues. V was clipped by 3 bases and J by 0 bases, with 12 bases between them. In germline, CDR1 is SGHRS, CDR2 YFSETQ. The CDR3 nucleotides are TGCGCCAGCAGCTCCGGGACAACTTACCAAGAGACCCAGTACTTC. It codes for CASSSGTTYQETQYF. Full variable domain (rest looked up from reference TRBV5-1 and TRBJ2-5): KAGVTQTPRYLIKTRGQQVTLSCSPISGHRSVSWYQQTPGQGLQFLFEYFSETQRNKGNFPGRFSGRQFSNSRSEMNVSTLELGDSALYLCASSSGTTYQETQYFGPGTRLLVL.

Here the CDR3 DNA reads TGCGCCAGCAGCCGGGGTCTAATCCCAGTCTCGGAGACCCAGTACTTC. This translates into CASSRGLIPVSETQYF. This chain joins TRBV5-1 and TRBJ2-5; TRBD2 might be the D (5 bases). Germline V gene data show CDR1 as SGHRS and CDR2 as YFSETQ. This CDR3 has 16 residues. The germline V and J ends were trimmed by 4 bases and 5 bases, with 21 bases remaining between them.

The J gene is TRBJ1-1, the V gene TRBV28; tentative D call: TRBD1 (6 bases). This CDR3 comprises 15 residues. CDR1 and CDR2 (germline): MDHEN, SYDVKM. Trimming left V 3 bases short and J 1 base short, with 12 bases between. The DNA of the CDR3 is TGTGCCAGCAGTTTTACAGGGCGGGGGAACACTGAAGCTTTCTTT. Protein product: CASSFTGRGNTEAFF.

The chain couples TRBV5-1 to TRBJ2-3, with TRBD1 matching over 7 bases. Germline assignment: CDR1 SGHRS and CDR2 YFSETQ. The CDR3 is made up of 15 amino acids. Germline trimming cut 3 bases from V and 5 bases from J; bases unmatched to any gene: 9. This CDR3 is CASSSVRGPRDTQYF. In DNA form, the CDR3 reads TGCGCCAGCAGCTCAGTTAGGGGGCCAAGAGATACGCAGTATTTT.

J is TRBJ1-2 and V is TRBV20-1; 9 nucleotides match TRBD1. The CDR3 extends over 12 amino acids. The V gene end was trimmed by 7 bases and the J gene end by 6 bases; junction bases not matched to a gene: 6. Germline CDR1 is DFQATT and CDR2 is SNEGSKA (reference sequence). The CDR3 reads CSVGQGRDGYTF. In DNA form, the CDR3 reads TGCAGTGTGGGACAGGGACGTGATGGCTACACCTTC.

The gene calls are TRBV4-1 and TRBJ2-7; 11 bases are a match to TRBD2. Germline V CDR1 and CDR2: MGHRA, YSYEKL. With 9 bases clipped from V and 3 bases from J, the junction kept 16 bases outside the gene matches. The CDR3 has 17 residues. CDR3 in amino acids: CASTTGLAVLIIYEQYF. DNA of the CDR3: TGCGCCAGTACGACGGGACTAGCGGTCTTAATCATCTACGAGCAGTACTTC.

V and J are TRBV7-7 and TRBJ2-3, with 9 bases identical to TRBD2. Germline CDR1 and CDR2: SSHAT and FNYEAQ (reference sequence). J lost 3 bases, V lost 4 bases, and 14 bases had no gene match. This CDR3 comprises 18 residues. This CDR3 reads CASSSDPSAGGRTDTQYF. The CDR3 DNA reads TGTGCCAGCAGCTCTGACCCATCAGCGGGAGGTCGGACAGATACGCAGTATTTT.

This clonotype was observed a few times. The CDR3 spells CASSPERVNTEAFF. CDR3 coding DNA: TGTGCCAGCTCACCAGAGAGGGTGAACACTGAAGCTTTCTTT. The gene calls are TRBV18 and TRBJ1-1; D gene ambiguous. Trimming took 2 bases from V and 0 from J, leaving 7 bases between them. The CDR3 sequence is 14 residues long. Germline V gene data show CDR1 as KGHSH and CDR2 as LQKENI.

This clonotype has only a few counts. This chain uses TRBV9 with TRBJ2-7; TRBD2 might be the D (5 bases). V gave up 0 bases and J gave up 2 bases, with 12 bases separating them. Per the germline V gene, CDR1 is SGDLS and CDR2 is YYNGEE. CDR3 length: 15 amino acids. CDR3 region: CASSVGRPGTYEQYF. For the CDR3, the DNA is TGTGCCAGCAGCGTAGGTCGTCCGGGAACCTACGAGCAGTACTTC.

V and J are TRBV10-3 and TRBJ1-4; the match to TRBD1 covers 7 bases. The CDR3 is made up of 14 amino acids. Looked up from germline, CDR1 is ENHRY and CDR2 is SYGVKD. V was pared by 4 bases and J by 4 bases, with 3 bases of the junction left unmatched. CDR3: CAISGDSGNEKLFF. CDR3 nucleotide sequence: TGTGCCATCAGTGGGGACAGCGGTAATGAAAAACTGTTTTTT.

This clonotype was seen ten or more times. The chain recombines TRBV5-1 with TRBJ2-1, with 7 bases aligning to TRBD2. The CDR3 consists of 15 residues. V shed 2 bases, J shed 3 bases, and the junction held 5 bases outside the gene matches. In germline, CDR1 is SGHRS, CDR2 YFSETQ. The CDR3 DNA reads as TGCGCCAGCAGCTTTGGGCTAGCGGTCTACAATGAGCAGTTCTTC. Translation: CASSFGLAVYNEQFF.

The chain combines TRBV7-2 with TRBJ2-7; 8 bases match TRBD2. Germline V gene data show CDR1 as SGHTA and CDR2 as FQGNSA. V lost 0 bases and J lost 3; bases outside the gene matches: 10. This CDR3 has 17 residues. The CDR3 reads CASSLASREGGNYEQYF. The CDR3 DNA reads TGTGCCAGCAGCTTAGCATCTCGGGAGGGCGGGAACTACGAGCAGTACTTC.

The chain couples TRBV5-1 to TRBJ2-1; TRBD2 might be the D (6 bases). The CDR3 has 13 amino acids. Germline loops: CDR1 SGHRS, CDR2 YFSETQ. V was pared by 3 bases and J by 8 bases, with 12 bases between. CDR3 in DNA: TGCGCCAGCAGCTGGCCTAGCGCCGATGAGCAGTTCTTC. It codes for CASSWPSADEQFF.

The chain is built from TRBV20-1 and TRBJ2-5, with 14 bases matching TRBD2. The CDR3 spans 18 residues. Trimming at V came to 6 bases and at J to 5 bases, leaving 17 bases not matched to a gene. The germline CDR1 and CDR2 sequences are DFQATT and SNEGSKA (reference sequence). This CDR3 is CSAPMGLAGERGLETQYF. CDR3 nucleotide sequence: TGCAGTGCCCCAATGGGACTAGCGGGAGAACGCGGATTGGAGACCCAGTACTTC.

This clonotype was picked up a small number of times. The chain uses TRBV4-1 and TRBJ2-7; no definite D call. CDR1 and CDR2 from the germline V gene are MGHRA and YSYEKL. The V gene lost 4 bases and the J gene lost 2 bases, with 9 bases spanning the gap. The CDR3 is 13 amino acids. CDR3 protein: CASSLNLAYEQYF. The CDR3 DNA follows: TGCGCCAGCAGCCTCAATCTGGCCTACGAGCAGTACTTC.

The rearrangement uses TRBV5-1 and TRBJ2-7, with 14 nucleotides matching TRBD2. This CDR3 is 16 amino acids long. CDR1 is SGHRS and CDR2 is YFSETQ in the germline V gene. The ends lost 4 bases at V and 5 bases at J; junction bases unmatched: 8. The CDR3 coding sequence is TGCGCCAGCAGCAAAGGACTAGCGGGAGGTGTCAACGAGCAGTACTTC. It translates to CASSKGLAGGVNEQYF.

V and J are TRBV9 and TRBJ2-7; TRBD2 aligns across 8 bases. The J segment lost 6 bases and the V segment lost 1 base, leaving 6 bases of the junction unmatched. The CDR3 has 14 amino acids. CDR1 is SGDLS, CDR2 YYNGEE, per germline. The CDR3 DNA reads TGTGCCAGCAGCGTAAGCGGGAGTATGAGCGAGCAGTACTTC. Translation gives CASSVSGSMSEQYF. Supplemented by reference TRBV9 and TRBJ2-7, the full variable domain reads DSGVTQTPKHLITATGQRVTLRCSPRSGDLSVYWYQQSLDQGLQFLIQYYNGEERAKGNILERFSAQQFPDLHSELNLSSLELGDSALYFCASSVSGSMSEQYFGPGTRLTVT.

The table lists this clonotype with a few counts. The rearrangement uses TRBV20-1 and TRBJ2-4; maybe TRBD1 (6 bases). Trimming cost V 3 bases and J 0 bases, with 21 bases left between them. This CDR3 is 18 amino acids long. Germline V gives CDR1 DFQATT, CDR2 SNEGSKA (reference sequence). The CDR3 DNA is TGCAGTGCTAGTAGACAGCGAGGGGGAACCCTAGCCAAAAACATTCAGTACTTC. Translating gives CSASRQRGGTLAKNIQYF.

V usage is TRBV11-2 and J usage is TRBJ2-5, with D unclear. The germline V and J ends were trimmed by 4 bases and 4 bases, with 22 bases remaining between them. The germline gives CDR1 SGHAT, CDR2 FQNNGV. There are 17 residues in the CDR3. The CDR3 region is CASSSPVDSVRRETQYF. CDR3 bases: TGTGCCAGCAGCTCCCCCGTAGACTCAGTGAGGCGAGAGACCCAGTACTTC. Full variable domain (missing parts from reference TRBV11-2 and TRBJ2-5): EAGVAQSPRYKIIEKRQSVAFWCNPISGHATLYWYQQILGQGPKLLIQFQNNGVVDDSQLPKDRFSAERLKGVDSTLKIQPAKLEDSAVYLCASSSPVDSVRRETQYFGPGTRLLVL.

V is TRBV29-1 and J is TRBJ2-3; D is possibly TRBD1 (5 bases). V was trimmed by 3 bases and J by 6 bases, leaving 16 bases between them. CDR1 and CDR2 (germline): SQVTM, ANQGSEA. The CDR3 is 14 residues long. The CDR3 here is CSVDSREDWDTQYF. DNA of the CDR3: TGCAGCGTTGATTCCAGGGAAGATTGGGATACGCAGTATTTT.

In this sample, this clonotype turned up a few times. The rearrangement joins TRBV5-1 to TRBJ2-3; the D is unclear. Germline V gene lookup returns CDR1 SGHRS and CDR2 YFSETQ. The V gene lost 0 bases and the J gene lost 4 bases, with 12 bases spanning the gap. The CDR3 is made up of 15 amino acids. The CDR3 sequence is CASSLVAVGADTQYF. The DNA of the CDR3 is TGCGCCAGCAGCTTGGTGGCAGTTGGTGCAGATACGCAGTATTTT.

There are a few counts of this clonotype. The chain uses TRBV12-3 or TRBV12-4 and TRBJ2-5; 11 bases are a match to TRBD2. This CDR3 spans 16 amino acids. Unmatched junction bases numbered 6, after V lost 5 bases and J lost 1 base. The CDR3 reads CASSGGLAVPQETQYF. CDR3 nucleotides: TGTGCCAGCAGTGGGGGACTAGCGGTCCCCCAAGAGACCCAGTACTTC.

In nucleotides, the CDR3 is TGTGCCATCAGTGGGGGGGAGGCCAAGCAGTTCTTC. Translation: CAISGGEAKQFF. V usage is TRBV10-3 and J usage is TRBJ2-1, with D perhaps TRBD2 (6 bases). V was shortened by 4 bases and J by 11 bases, with 12 bases between the two germline ends. Germline CDR1 is ENHRY and CDR2 is SYGVKD. The CDR3 runs to 12 residues.

This chain connects TRBV12-5 to TRBJ2-7; 8 bases agree with TRBD2. V shed 2 bases, J shed 6 bases, and the junction held 6 bases outside the gene matches. This CDR3 has 14 residues. Germline V gene data show CDR1 as LGHNT and CDR2 as FRNRAP. The CDR3 region has the DNA TGTGCTAGTGGTTTGTCCAGCGGGAGTCGCGAGCAGTACTTC. The encoded protein is CASGLSSGSREQYF. The full variable domain, with the rest looked up from reference TRBV12-5 and TRBJ2-7, is DARVTQTPRHKVTEMGQEVTMRCQPILGHNTVFWYRQTMMQGLELLAYFRNRAPLDDSGMPKDRFSAEMPDATLATLKIQPSEPRDSAVYFCASGLSSGSREQYFGPGTRLTVT.

V usage is TRBV4-2 and J usage is TRBJ2-1; 9 nucleotides line up with TRBD1. From germline, CDR1 is LGHNA and CDR2 YNFKEQ. The CDR3 runs 17 residues. Trimming removed 0 bases from V and 12 bases from J; junction bases left unmatched: 15. CDR3 nucleotide sequence: TGTGCCAGCAGCCAAGATAACGTCCCGGGACAGGGTTCGAGGCAGTTCTTC. It encodes CASSQDNVPGQGSRQFF.

V usage is TRBV20-1 and J usage is TRBJ2-1; TRBD2 matches at 12 bases. This CDR3 region has 14 residues. Germline-derived CDR1 and CDR2 are DFQATT and SNEGSKA (reference sequence). V lost 6 bases to trimming and J lost 2 bases; unmatched junction nucleotides: 2. The CDR3: CSARLAGAYNEQFF. As DNA, the CDR3 is TGCAGTGCCCGACTAGCGGGAGCCTACAATGAGCAGTTCTTC.